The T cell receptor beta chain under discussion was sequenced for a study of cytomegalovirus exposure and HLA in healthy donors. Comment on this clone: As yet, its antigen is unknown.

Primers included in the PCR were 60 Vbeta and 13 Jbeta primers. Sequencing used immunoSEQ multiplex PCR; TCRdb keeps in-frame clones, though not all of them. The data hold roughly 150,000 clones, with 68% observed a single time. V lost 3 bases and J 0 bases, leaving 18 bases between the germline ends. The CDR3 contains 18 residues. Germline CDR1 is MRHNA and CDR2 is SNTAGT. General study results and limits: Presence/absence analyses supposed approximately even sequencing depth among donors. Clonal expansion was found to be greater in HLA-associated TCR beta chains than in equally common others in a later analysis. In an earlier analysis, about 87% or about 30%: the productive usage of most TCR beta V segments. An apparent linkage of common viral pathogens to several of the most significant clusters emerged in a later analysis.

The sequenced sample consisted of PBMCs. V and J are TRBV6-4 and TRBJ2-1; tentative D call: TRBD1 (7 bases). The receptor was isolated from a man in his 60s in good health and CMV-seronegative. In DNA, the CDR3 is TGTGCCAGCAGTGAAGGGGGCGGGGACTCCAGCTCCTACAATGAGCAGTTCTTC. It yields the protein CASSEGGGDSSSYNEQFF.